The present T cell receptor (beta chain) was sequenced within a study of T-cell reconstitution after alpha-beta-depleted transplantation in children. Trimming removed 11 bases from V and 3 bases from J; junction bases left unmatched: 19. Germline loops: CDR1 LGHDT, CDR2 YNNKEL (reference sequence). CDR3 length: 16 residues. Unique molecular identifiers tagged the TCRbeta library. MiXCR, applied by TCRdb to the PCR reads, yields one record per CDR3 protein. The table includes 190,000 or so distinct CDR3 sequences, about 14% detected once. This sequence joins TRBV3-1 and TRBJ2-7; 7 bases are a match to TRBD2. Here the sequenced sample was PBMCs from the stem cell graft donor, taken from the stem cell graft. This receptor was obtained from a human donor who donated a stem cell graft to a child with acute lymphoblastic leukemia. The CDR3 loop is CASTKGVAGTHYEQYF. CDR3 coding DNA: TGTGCCTCCACCAAGGGTGTAGCGGGCACCCACTACGAGCAGTACTTC.